Reported below is one T cell receptor beta chain. Its antigen is not known. This sample is drawn from a study of T cell responses to AZD1222 COVID-19 vaccine. Notes on the study in general: Two AZD1222 administrations were followed by greater Spike-specific TCR breadth and depth. Most donors were white British and more were female, and clonal diversity was possibly underestimated. None of the repertoires were sampled until the peak T cell response had passed. There were vaccine-associated CD4 TCRs across spike, dominant at 160-218 and 743-854.

V was pared by 3 bases and J by 4 bases, with 7 bases between. The CDR3 extends over 13 amino acids. Germline V gene sequence: CDR1 ENHRY, CDR2 SYGVKD. The repertoire was sequenced with immunoSEQ multiplex PCR; TCRdb's copy has only in-frame clones and lacks some. Among about 160,000 clones, under 95% were seen once, and the ten largest hold 4.4%. The J gene is TRBJ1-5, the V gene TRBV10-3; tentative D call: TRBD1 (6 bases). This receptor was identified in an adult in good health. The sequenced sample was peripheral blood, obtained on day 0 of MenACWY control vaccination. The CDR3 DNA reads as TGTGCCATCAGTGAACAGGGAAATCAGCCCCAGCATTTT. This codes for CAISEQGNQPQHF.